This TCR beta chain was sequenced in a study of cytomegalovirus exposure and HLA in healthy donors. Study overall: The Caucasian-associated ancestry cluster held 65% to 90% of under 450 genotyped donors.

Germline CDR1 and CDR2: SGHDN and FVKESK. Losses at the gene ends were 5 bases for V and 6 bases for J; bases not matched to a gene: 9. This CDR3 spans 15 amino acids. In the case of this clone: What it recognizes is unknown.

A multiplex PCR was run with 60 Vbeta primers and 13 Jbeta primers. Method: immunoSEQ multiplex PCR; TCRdb's copy keeps in-frame clones and lacks some. This sample has about 140,000 clones; about 82% occur once, and the top ten carry 2% to 2.5%. The study's findings and limits: In a later analysis, most CMV-associated TCR beta chains appeared HLA-restricted. In a later analysis, a genetic analysis reported fewer productive-TCR N-insertions in an Asian-associated ancestry cluster than the cohort average.

Sequenced material: PBMCs. V is TRBV14 and J is TRBJ1-1; TRBD1 agrees at 10 bases. The TCR comes from a young man in good health and CMV-seronegative. The DNA of the CDR3 is TGTGCCAGCAGCGCCGGGACAGGGGTTTCAGCTGAAGCTTTCTTT. It specifies CASSAGTGVSAEAFF.